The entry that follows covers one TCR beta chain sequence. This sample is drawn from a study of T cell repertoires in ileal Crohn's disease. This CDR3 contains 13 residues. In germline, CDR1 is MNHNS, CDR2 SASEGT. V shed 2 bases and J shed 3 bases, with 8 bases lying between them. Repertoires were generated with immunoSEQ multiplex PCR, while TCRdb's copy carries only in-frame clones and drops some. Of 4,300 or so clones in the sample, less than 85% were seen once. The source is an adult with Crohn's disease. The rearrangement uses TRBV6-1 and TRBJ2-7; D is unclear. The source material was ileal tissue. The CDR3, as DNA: TGTGCCAGCAGTGAACAGGCAGGCTACGAGCAGTACTTC. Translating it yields CASSEQAGYEQYF.